Following are 19 T cell receptor beta chains from one sample sequenced in a study of vaccination and CD4 T cells after COVID-19. Treatment in this sample: roughly 11-day PBMC culture with coronavirus spike peptide pools or control peptides (ViraFEST assay). Their recognized antigens are unknown. The Oncomine TCR Beta short-read assay sequenced DNA from cultured CD4+ T cells. In TCRdb, the PCR reads were re-called with MiXCR into one record per CDR3 protein. The sample contains more than 20,000 distinct CDR3 sequences, 40% to 50% of which appear only once. The sample was CD4+ T cells from blood, cultured in vitro. Every receptor here comes from a human donor who had recovered from COVID-19.

This clonotype was counted between two and nine times. The genes are TRBV25-1 and TRBJ1-1; D call uncertain. The CDR3 extends over 12 amino acids. The germline CDR1 and CDR2 sequences are MGHDK and SYGVNS. Deletions cut 6 bases from V and 11 bases from J, with 16 bases between. CDR3 in amino acids: CASSPTWGGAFF. The DNA of the CDR3 is TGTGCCAGCAGCCCCACCTGGGGAGGGGCTTTCTTT.

V and J are TRBV27 and TRBJ2-7; D perhaps matches TRBD1 (5 bases). The CDR3 has 13 amino acids. Trimming cost V 9 bases and J 0 bases, with 12 bases left between them. The germline gives CDR1 MNHEY, CDR2 SMNVEV (reference sequence). The CDR3: CASGAVFSYEQYF. CDR3 in DNA: TGTGCCAGTGGGGCAGTCTTCTCCTACGAGCAGTACTTC.

CDR3 DNA: TGTGCCAGCAGCTTAGCTGACAGGACAGATACGCAGTATTTT. Amino acid sequence: CASSLADRTDTQYF. The chain has TRBV7-2 and TRBJ2-3; D might be TRBD1 (6 bases). The CDR3 covers 14 residues. Germline CDR1 is SGHTA and CDR2 is FQGNSA. The V and J ends lost 0 bases and 3 bases respectively, with 7 bases between them.

Only a few counts were recorded for this clonotype. The chain combines TRBV15 with TRBJ1-2; 9 bases align to TRBD1. CDR1 is LNHNV, CDR2 YYDKDF, per germline (reference sequence). This CDR3 comprises 14 residues. The J segment lost 4 bases and the V segment lost 2 bases, leaving 2 bases of the junction unmatched. The chain's CDR3 is CATSRRDRAYGYTF. CDR3 in DNA: TGTGCCACCAGCAGACGGGACAGGGCCTATGGCTACACCTTC.

This chain links TRBV27 with TRBJ1-6, with D hard to call. The CDR3 runs to 15 residues. Between the trimmed V and J ends, which lost 3 bases and 8 bases, there was a span of 14 bases. CDR1 and CDR2 (germline): MNHEY, SMNVEV (reference sequence). The CDR3 loop reads CASSFRNPSDSPLHF. The DNA for the CDR3 is TGTGCCAGCAGTTTCAGGAATCCTTCGGATTCACCCCTCCACTTT.

V and J are TRBV12-3 or TRBV12-4 and TRBJ2-5, with TRBD1 as a possible D gene (6 bases). Trimming stripped 4 bases from V and 5 bases from J, with 17 bases between. CDR3 size: 15 residues. CDR3 bases: TGTGCCAGCAGTTGGGTAACAGGGATTGCCGAGACCCAGTACTTC. Translated: CASSWVTGIAETQYF.

The chain uses TRBV27 and TRBJ2-3; D tentatively reads TRBD1 or TRBD2 (6 bases each). The CDR3 runs to 15 residues. V lost 1 base to trimming and J lost 5 bases, with 13 bases between them. Germline V lookup: CDR1 MNHEY, CDR2 SMNVEV (reference sequence). CDR3 region: CASSLLTAGQDTQYF. The CDR3, as DNA: TGTGCCAGCAGTTTATTGACCGCGGGACAAGATACGCAGTATTTT.

This sequence joins TRBV21-1 and TRBJ2-3; TRBD2 is the table's D call, not checked against the DNA. TRBV21-1 is labeled a pseudogene. The CDR3 covers 17 residues. Here the CDR3 DNA reads TGTGCCAGCAGCAGAGGGGGACTAGCGGGAGGGCCAGATACGCAGTATTTT. It translates to CASSRGGLAGGPDTQYF.

The chain combines TRBV5-1 with TRBJ1-2, with D possibly TRBD1 on 6 matching bases. V lost 4 bases and J 2 bases, leaving 12 bases between the germline ends. CDR3 length: 14 residues. Germline V gives CDR1 SGHRS, CDR2 YFSETQ. In nucleotides, the CDR3 is TGCGCCAGCAGCCCACCGGGACAAAACTATGGCTACACCTTC. This translates into CASSPPGQNYGYTF.

This rearrangement joins TRBV20-1 to TRBJ2-1; D call uncertain. The last part of the DNA fits TRBJ2-7 better; the J call may be wrong. Germline loops: CDR1 DFQATT, CDR2 SNEGSKA (reference sequence). The CDR3 loop spans 13 amino acids. CDR3 nucleotides: TGCAGTGCTAGAGATCGTCTGGGCTACGAGCAGTACTTC. It encodes CSARDRLGYEQYF.

This clonotype was recorded a few times. The CDR3 loop reads CATSDPGSPNTEAFF. Written as DNA, the CDR3 is TGTGCCACCAGTGATCCCGGGTCGCCGAACACTGAAGCTTTCTTT. V usage is TRBV24-1 and J usage is TRBJ1-1, with D unresolved. This CDR3 comprises 15 residues. Trimming removed 3 bases at V and 1 base at J, with 11 bases between. Germline V gene data show CDR1 as KGHDR and CDR2 as SFDVKD.

The CDR3 loop is CASSIRRQFGYTF. The CDR3 DNA is TGTGCCAGTAGTATTCGTCGACAGTTTGGCTACACCTTC. The chain couples TRBV19 to TRBJ1-2, with a weak D call TRBD1 (5 bases). V lost 3 bases and J 7 bases, leaving 12 bases between the germline ends. The CDR3 contains 13 residues. CDR1 and CDR2 (germline): LNHDA, SQIVND (reference sequence). Combining the CDR3 with reference TRBV19 and TRBJ1-2 gives the whole variable domain DGGITQSPKYLFRKEGQNVTLSCEQNLNHDAMYWYRQDPGQGLRLIYYSQIVNDFQKGDIAEGYSVSREKKESFPLTVTSAQKNPTAFYLCASSIRRQFGYTFGSGTRLTVV.

The gene calls are TRBV27 and TRBJ1-1, with D possibly matching TRBD1 (6 bases). CDR1 and CDR2 from the germline V gene are MNHEY and SMNVEV (reference sequence). V shed 4 bases and J shed 7 bases, with 19 bases lying between them. This CDR3 spans 15 amino acids. The CDR3 spells CASSYAGGRGFEAFF. CDR3 in DNA: TGTGCCAGCAGTTACGCGGGGGGGCGCGGGTTTGAAGCTTTCTTT.

This clonotype was observed a few times. The chain uses TRBV7-2 and TRBJ1-1, with D hard to call. Germline CDR1 is SGHTA and CDR2 is FQGNSA. The CDR3 length is 15 residues. V lost 4 bases and J 8 bases, leaving 20 bases between the germline ends. The chain's CDR3 is CASSYGLPGRQEAFF. The CDR3 region has the DNA TGTGCCAGCAGCTATGGGCTTCCGGGCAGGCAAGAAGCTTTCTTT.

The chain carries TRBV6-1 and TRBJ2-3, with no clear D. Germline V gives CDR1 MNHNS, CDR2 SASEGT. The ends were cut back, 6 bases at V and 4 bases at J, with 17 bases in the middle. The CDR3 is 15 residues long. The CDR3 loop is CASRSWAPPSDTQYF. CDR3 DNA sequence: TGTGCCAGCAGATCCTGGGCCCCCCCCTCAGATACGCAGTATTTT.

The V and J genes are TRBV5-1 and TRBJ1-2, with D possibly TRBD1 on 5 matching bases. CDR3 length: 14 residues. CDR1 is SGHRS, CDR2 YFSETQ, per germline. Trimming took 4 bases from V and 8 from J, leaving 18 bases between them. The CDR3 bases are TGCGCCAGCAGCACGTTAGGACAAGGAAAAGGCTACACCTTC. Translating gives CASSTLGQGKGYTF.

This clonotype was picked up a small number of times. The V call is TRBV7-9, the J call TRBJ1-5, with 8 bases fitting TRBD1. J gave up 7 bases and V 1 base, and 9 bases lay outside the gene matches. The CDR3 has 16 residues. Germline V lookup: CDR1 SEHNR, CDR2 FQNEAQ (reference sequence). The DNA of the CDR3 is TGTGCCAGCAGCTTAGTCGGGACAGGAGGAGGGCAGCCCCAGCATTTT. This translates into CASSLVGTGGGQPQHF.

The J gene is TRBJ2-5, the V gene TRBV27; D is unresolved. V was pared by 6 bases and J by 4 bases, with 15 bases between. The CDR3 contains 14 residues. CDR1 and CDR2 from the germline V gene are MNHEY and SMNVEV (reference sequence). The CDR3 region has the DNA TGTGCCAGCAGGAGTTTGGGCCCCGGAGAGACCCAGTACTTC. Amino acid sequence: CASRSLGPGETQYF.

This chain uses TRBV2 with TRBJ1-6; D is uncertain. The germline V gene encodes CDR1 SNHLY and CDR2 FYNNEI. The V gene lost 6 bases and the J gene lost 4 bases, with 13 bases spanning the gap. There are 15 residues in the CDR3. The CDR3 sequence: CASSAQAIYNSPLHF. CDR3 nucleotides: TGTGCCAGCAGCGCCCAGGCCATATATAATTCACCCCTCCACTTT. The full variable domain, completed using reference TRBV2 and TRBJ1-6, is EPEVTQTPSHQVTQMGQEVILRCVPISNHLYFYWYRQILGQKVEFLVSFYNNEISEKSEIFDDQFSVERPDGSNFTLKIRSTKLEDSAMYFCASSAQAIYNSPLHFGNGTRLTVT.